What follows are 26 T cell receptor beta chains derived from one specimen sequenced in a study of control samples from healthy donors and cancer patients. The table came from immunoSEQ multiplex PCR; TCRdb's copy has only in-frame clones and leaves some out. Of almost 85,000 clones in the sample, about 93% are singletons; the top ten hold approximately 4.8%. Material: blood. All receptors come from a woman aged 18-29 years in good health.

The V call is TRBV3-1 (or the pseudogene TRBV3-2), the J call TRBJ2-1, with D perhaps matching TRBD2 (5 bases). Between the trimmed V and J ends, which lost 5 bases and 3 bases, there was a span of 5 bases. CDR3 length: 12 amino acids. Germline V gene lookup returns CDR1 LGHDT and CDR2 YNNKEL (reference sequence). Here the CDR3 reads CASSTSYNEQFF. The CDR3 bases are TGTGCCAGCAGCACTAGCTACAATGAGCAGTTCTTC.

The CDR3 DNA is TGTGCCAGCAGCTCGACCGGGACTAGCCGCACAGATACGCAGTATTTT. Its translation: CASSSTGTSRTDTQYF. The chain combines TRBV5-6 with TRBJ2-3, with 9 positions matching TRBD2. The length of the CDR3 is 16 residues. Germline CDR1 reads SGHDT; CDR2 reads YYEEEE. V shed 3 bases, J shed 1 base, and the junction held 6 bases outside the gene matches.

The J gene is TRBJ2-5, the V gene TRBV15, with D maybe TRBD2 (6 bases). The CDR3 runs to 14 residues. CDR1 and CDR2 from the germline V gene are LNHNV and YYDKDF (reference sequence). V lost 1 base and J lost 2, with 8 bases in between. CDR3 in amino acids: CATSRGGAQETQYF. CDR3 sequence (DNA): TGTGCCACCAGCAGAGGCGGGGCACAAGAGACCCAGTACTTC.

This sequence joins TRBV10-2 and TRBJ1-2, with D uncertain. The germline V and J ends were trimmed by 2 bases and 6 bases, with 25 bases remaining between them. The CDR3 is 18 residues long. The germline V gene has CDR1 WSHSY and CDR2 SAAADI. The CDR3 region is CASSEGEREENLNHGYTF. The DNA for the CDR3 is TGCGCCAGCAGTGAGGGGGAGCGGGAGGAAAACCTGAACCATGGCTACACCTTC.

This chain connects TRBV6-5 to TRBJ1-1; D is uncertain. V was cut by 3 bases and J by 1 base, with 6 bases left in between. Germline V gene data show CDR1 as MNHEY and CDR2 as SVGAGI. The CDR3 runs 13 residues. Written as DNA, the CDR3 is TGTGCCAGCAGTTATTTTGGGAACACTGAAGCTTTCTTT. It specifies CASSYFGNTEAFF.

This clone was detected once. The chain uses TRBV6-5 and TRBJ2-2, with TRBD2 as a possible D gene (5 bases). In germline, CDR1 is MNHEY, CDR2 SVGAGI. The V end was cut by 2 bases, the J end by 6 bases, with 10 bases between. This CDR3 comprises 14 residues. Written as DNA, the CDR3 is TGTGCCAGCAGTTACGCGTGGAGGTCCGGGGAGCTGTTTTTT. It yields the protein CASSYAWRSGELFF.

J is TRBJ1-1 and V is TRBV5-1; 7 bases are shared with TRBD1. Trimming took 0 bases from V and 3 from J; bases not matched to a gene: 8. In germline, CDR1 is SGHRS, CDR2 YFSETQ. CDR3 length: 16 amino acids. CDR3 region: CASSLGQGGRDTEAFF. DNA for the CDR3: TGCGCCAGCAGCTTGGGACAGGGAGGAAGGGACACTGAAGCTTTCTTT. The variable domain in full, with the rest retrieved from reference TRBV5-1 and TRBJ1-1, is KAGVTQTPRYLIKTRGQQVTLSCSPISGHRSVSWYQQTPGQGLQFLFEYFSETQRNKGNFPGRFSGRQFSNSRSEMNVSTLELGDSALYLCASSLGQGGRDTEAFFGQGTRLTVV.

The rearrangement joins TRBV19 to TRBJ1-4; D is undetermined. The CDR3 contains 13 residues. V lost 1 base, J lost 8 bases, and 8 bases lay in between. The V gene's germline CDR1 is LNHDA and CDR2 SQIVND (reference sequence). The CDR3 coding sequence is TGTGCCAGTAGTATAGTGAAATTCGAAAAACTGTTTTTT. It specifies CASSIVKFEKLFF.

This clone showed up just once. The chain joins TRBV5-1 to TRBJ2-5; unclear D gene. The germline V and J ends were trimmed by 0 bases and 4 bases, with 19 bases remaining between them. The CDR3 consists of 17 residues. CDR1 and CDR2 (germline): SGHRS, YFSETQ. The CDR3 protein is CASSLDRVTELAETQYF. CDR3 in DNA: TGCGCCAGCAGCTTGGATCGGGTAACTGAATTGGCAGAGACCCAGTACTTC.

The chain is built from TRBV30 and TRBJ1-6; no reliable D call. CDR3 length: 16 amino acids. Trimming stripped 0 bases from V and 0 bases from J, with 9 bases between. CDR1 GTSNPN and CDR2 SVGIG come from the germline V gene (reference sequence). CDR3 loop: CAWSVHSSSYNSPLHF. DNA for the CDR3: TGTGCCTGGAGTGTACACAGTAGCTCCTATAATTCACCCCTCCACTTT.

This clone was seen only once. The chain is built from TRBV2 and TRBJ1-2, with D unclear. V dropped 5 bases and J dropped 7 bases, with 14 bases sitting between them. There are 13 residues in the CDR3. Germline CDR1 SNHLY, CDR2 FYNNEI. The CDR3 region is CASSTKGGAGYTF. CDR3 nucleotides: TGTGCCAGCAGTACTAAGGGAGGCGCTGGCTACACCTTC.

The V call is TRBV27, the J call TRBJ2-7, with D perhaps matching TRBD1 (6 bases). V gave up 2 bases and J gave up 4 bases, with 15 bases separating them. CDR1 and CDR2 from the germline V gene are MNHEY and SMNVEV (reference sequence). The CDR3 runs 15 residues. The chain's CDR3 is CASSLQGLLSYEQYF. The DNA for the CDR3 is TGTGCCAGCAGTTTACAGGGGCTCCTGAGTTACGAGCAGTACTTC.

This clone showed up just once. V is TRBV9 and J is TRBJ1-1, with D hard to call. CDR1 is SGDLS and CDR2 is YYNGEE in the germline V gene. The ends were cut back, 4 bases at V and 0 bases at J, with 10 bases in the middle. The CDR3 runs to 14 residues. The CDR3 sequence is CASSPNIMNTEAFF. The CDR3 region has the DNA TGTGCCAGCAGCCCGAATATAATGAACACTGAAGCTTTCTTT.

V and J are TRBV28 and TRBJ2-5; D remains unclear. This CDR3 contains 14 residues. Trimming shortened V by 8 bases and J by 3 bases, and 16 bases separated the two germline ends. Germline values: CDR1 MDHEN, CDR2 SYDVKM. CDR3 bases: TGTGCCAGCCAGAACCCTTTTCCCGAAGAGACCCAGTACTTC. Its translation is CASQNPFPEETQYF.

The chain couples TRBV5-5 to TRBJ1-1; D gene unclear. The CDR3 contains 11 residues. V was shortened by 4 bases and J by 5 bases, with 6 bases between the two germline ends. The germline V gene has CDR1 SGHKS and CDR2 YYEKEE (reference sequence). The CDR3 DNA reads TGTGCCAGCAGCAGAGAAACTGAAGCTTTCTTT. Protein product: CASSRETEAFF. Drawing the rest from reference TRBV5-5 and TRBJ1-1, the complete variable domain is DAGVTQSPTHLIKTRGQQVTLRCSPISGHKSVSWYQQVLGQGPQFIFQYYEKEERGRGNFPDRFSARQFPNYSSELNVNALLLGDSALYLCASSRETEAFFGQGTRLTVV.

The chain links TRBV20-1 to TRBJ2-1; D remains ambiguous. The length of the CDR3 is 11 residues. CDR1 is DFQATT and CDR2 is SNEGSKA in the germline V gene (reference sequence). Trimming stripped 7 bases from V and 8 bases from J, with 12 bases between. The chain's CDR3 is CSVADFHEQFF. The DNA for the CDR3 is TGCAGTGTCGCCGACTTTCATGAGCAGTTCTTC.

The CDR3 coding sequence is TGTGCCAGCAGAGCCACTACGGCAGGGACATACAATGAGCAGTTCTTC. It encodes CASRATTAGTYNEQFF. The rearrangement joins TRBV27 to TRBJ2-1; D may be TRBD1 (6 bases). The CDR3 loop spans 16 amino acids. Trimming took 6 bases from V and 4 from J, leaving 19 bases between them. Germline V gives CDR1 MNHEY, CDR2 SMNVEV (reference sequence).

The chain employs TRBV28 and TRBJ1-5; D perhaps matches TRBD1 (6 bases). Germline V CDR1 and CDR2: MDHEN, SYDVKM. V dropped 1 base and J dropped 0 bases, with 13 bases sitting between them. This CDR3 region has 17 residues. The CDR3 region is CASSLLGDKPSNQPQHF. In DNA form, the CDR3 reads TGTGCCAGCAGTTTATTGGGGGACAAACCTAGCAATCAGCCCCAGCATTTT.

The chain is built from TRBV21-1 and TRBJ1-6; the table's D call, TRBD1, was not checked against the DNA. TRBV21-1 is given as a pseudogene. The CDR3 totals 14 residues. CDR3 in DNA: TGTGCCAGCAGCCCTACAGGGGTTGGTGCACCCCTCCACTTT. Its protein is CASSPTGVGAPLHF.

The CDR3 loop reads CASSVEGNSGANVLTF. CDR3 DNA sequence: TGTGCCAGCAGCGTAGAGGGGAATTCTGGGGCCAACGTCCTGACTTTC. The rearrangement uses TRBV9 and TRBJ2-6, with D tentatively TRBD1 (5 bases). V was trimmed by 0 bases and J by 1 base, leaving 8 bases between them. CDR3 length: 16 residues. Germline CDR1 is SGDLS and CDR2 is YYNGEE.

The chain carries TRBV5-4 and TRBJ2-1, with 7 bases identical to TRBD1. Germline V gene data show CDR1 as SGHNT and CDR2 as YYREEE (reference sequence). The CDR3 length is 15 residues. The V and J ends lost 5 bases and 3 bases, in that order; junction bases with no gene match: 8. CDR3 sequence: CASSRMGTVYNEQFF. In nucleotides, the CDR3 is TGTGCCAGCAGTCGTATGGGGACAGTCTACAATGAGCAGTTCTTC.

CDR3 sequence reads: CASSSQPVNTEAFF. The CDR3 DNA sequence: TGTGCCAGCAGCTCCCAGCCAGTGAACACTGAAGCTTTCTTT. The J gene is TRBJ1-1, the V gene TRBV7-3; D ambiguous. The germline V gene has CDR1 SGHTA and CDR2 FQGTGA. This CDR3 has 14 residues. The V gene lost 4 bases and the J gene lost 0 bases, with 9 bases spanning the gap.

The chain carries TRBV7-3 and TRBJ1-2, with a weak D call TRBD1 (6 bases). Germline V gene lookup returns CDR1 SGHTA and CDR2 FQGTGA. The CDR3 is 13 residues long. The germline V and J ends were trimmed by 3 bases and 3 bases, with 8 bases remaining between them. CDR3 DNA sequence: TGTGCCAGCAGCTTCAAGGGGGACTATGGCTACACCTTC. Amino acids: CASSFKGDYGYTF.

This clone was picked up one time. V gene TRBV7-2 combines with J gene TRBJ2-7; 12 bases map to TRBD2. Trimming cost V 6 bases and J 4 bases; bases outside gene matches: 1. The length of the CDR3 is 13 residues. From germline, CDR1 is SGHTA and CDR2 FQGNSA. The chain's CDR3 is CASRTSGGYEQYF. The DNA of the CDR3 is TGTGCCAGCAGGACTAGCGGGGGTTACGAGCAGTACTTC.

The V gene is TRBV29-1, the J gene TRBJ2-5; D call uncertain. Germline V gives CDR1 SQVTM, CDR2 ANQGSEA. Trimming left V 3 bases short and J 0 bases short, with 14 bases between. The CDR3 is made up of 15 amino acids. The CDR3 DNA sequence: TGCAGCGTTGAGGTTGGAAGGCGTTACCAAGAGACCCAGTACTTC. This encodes CSVEVGRRYQETQYF.

The chain combines TRBV5-6 with TRBJ2-5, with 9 nucleotides matching TRBD1. The ends lost 1 base at V and 1 base at J; junction bases unmatched: 2. The CDR3 runs 15 residues. Germline values: CDR1 SGHDT, CDR2 YYEEEE. The CDR3 loop is CASSLTGGGQETQYF. The CDR3 DNA reads TGTGCCAGCAGCTTGACAGGGGGCGGCCAAGAGACCCAGTACTTC.